One and the same sample provided the 22 T cell receptor beta chains below, sequenced in a study of blood T cell repertoires in COVID-19. This table comes from immunoSEQ multiplex PCR, and its TCRdb copy is limited to in-frame clones, with some not included. Among about 44,000 clones listed, about 88% were seen once. The sample was peripheral blood. The receptors stem from a human donor in a cohort sampled during active COVID-19.

This clone has only a few counts. The V and J genes are TRBV5-6 and TRBJ2-2; D remains ambiguous. The CDR3 sequence is 15 residues long. Between the trimmed V and J ends, which lost 2 bases and 0 bases, there was a span of 8 bases. The germline V gene has CDR1 SGHDT and CDR2 YYEEEE. This chain's CDR3 is CASSFLASNTGELFF. CDR3 DNA: TGTGCCAGCAGCTTTTTAGCATCGAACACCGGGGAGCTGTTTTTT.

The chain couples TRBV19 to TRBJ2-1, with 7 bases lining up with TRBD2. Unmatched junction bases numbered 8, after V lost 1 base and J lost 5 bases. This CDR3 has 16 residues. From germline, CDR1 is LNHDA and CDR2 SQIVND (reference sequence). CDR3 nucleotides: TGTGCCAGTAGTATAGTGGGGGGGGGAAATCACAATGAGCAGTTCTTC. It yields the protein CASSIVGGGNHNEQFF.

A few counts support this clone. V usage is TRBV9 and J usage is TRBJ2-5; possibly TRBD2 for D (5 bases). The CDR3 length is 16 residues. Germline loops: CDR1 SGDLS, CDR2 YYNGEE. Between the trimmed V and J ends, which lost 1 base and 5 bases, there was a span of 18 bases. CDR3 nucleotides: TGTGCCAGCAGCGTAAGCGGTCCCGTGAGAGGGGAGACCCAGTACTTC. The encoded protein is CASSVSGPVRGETQYF.

The chain links TRBV7-6 to TRBJ2-3; D possibly corresponds to TRBD1 (6 bases). V was pared by 5 bases and J by 0 bases, with 15 bases between. This CDR3 has 16 amino acids. CDR1 SGHVS and CDR2 FNYEAQ come from the germline V gene. CDR3 sequence reads: CASSPRQAISTDTQYF. The DNA for the CDR3 is TGTGCCAGCAGCCCCAGACAGGCAATTAGCACAGATACGCAGTATTTT.

The rearrangement uses TRBV15 and TRBJ2-7; 8 bases map to TRBD1. The CDR3 is 16 residues long. Germline CDR1 and CDR2: LNHNV and YYDKDF (reference sequence). V dropped 2 bases and J dropped 3; count of bases not matched to a gene: 9. CDR3 nucleotide sequence: TGTGCCACCAGCAGAACTATCCCGGGACAGGACTACGAGCAGTACTTC. Protein: CATSRTIPGQDYEQYF.

The genes are TRBV6-1 and TRBJ1-6; D is possibly TRBD1 (5 bases). CDR3 length equals 12 residues. Germline lookup yields CDR1 MNHNS and CDR2 SASEGT. Trimming left V 3 bases short and J 9 bases short, with 6 bases between. The chain's CDR3 is CASSDRVSPLHF. In nucleotides, the CDR3 is TGTGCCAGCAGTGACAGGGTTTCACCCCTCCACTTT.

The rearrangement joins TRBV28 to TRBJ1-2; D might be TRBD1 (6 bases). The V and J ends lost 6 bases and 0 bases respectively, with 11 bases between them. In germline, CDR1 is MDHEN, CDR2 SYDVKM. CDR3 length: 14 amino acids. In DNA form, the CDR3 reads TGTGCCAGCAGCAGAGGACAGTCTAACTATGGCTACACCTTC. Translated, it gives CASSRGQSNYGYTF.

The rearrangement links TRBV5-4 to TRBJ2-5, with 15 bases lining up with TRBD2. The V segment lost 4 bases and the J segment 1 base; nucleotides outside the gene matches: 5. This CDR3 comprises 17 residues. Per germline, CDR1 SGHNT and CDR2 YYREEE (reference sequence). Here the CDR3 DNA reads TGTGCCAGCAGCAGGGGACTAGCGGGGGGCCTCCAAGAGACCCAGTACTTC. It translates to CASSRGLAGGLQETQYF.

This rearrangement joins TRBV15 to TRBJ2-7, with 8 bases that match TRBD2. CDR1 LNHNV and CDR2 YYDKDF come from the germline V gene (reference sequence). The CDR3 loop spans 15 amino acids. J lost 4 bases, V lost 0 bases, and 5 bases had no gene match. In DNA form, the CDR3 reads TGTGCCACCAGCAGAGATAGCGGGACGCTTTACGAGCAGTACTTC. As protein: CATSRDSGTLYEQYF.

The rearrangement joins TRBV6-5 to TRBJ2-5, with 8 bases that match TRBD2. This CDR3 is 15 amino acids long. CDR1 and CDR2 from the germline V gene are MNHEY and SVGAGI. V lost 5 bases to trimming and J lost 2 bases; unmatched junction nucleotides: 7. The CDR3 DNA reads TGTGCCAGCAGTCCCCGGGGGGGTACACAAGAGACCCAGTACTTC. Its protein is CASSPRGGTQETQYF.

CDR3 nucleotides: TGTGCCAGCATCTATACAGGGGGCGAACGGAATGAGCAGTTCTTC. Protein sequence: CASIYTGGERNEQFF. The chain combines TRBV11-2 with TRBJ2-1; TRBD1 aligns across 9 bases. Germline V lookup: CDR1 SGHAT, CDR2 FQNNGV. The CDR3 length is 15 residues. The ends lost 7 bases at V and 7 bases at J; junction bases unmatched: 11.

The chain uses TRBV28 and TRBJ2-6; 13 bases map to TRBD2. V was clipped by 4 bases and J by 11 bases; unmatched bases: 26. The CDR3 contains 22 residues. Germline loops: CDR1 MDHEN, CDR2 SYDVKM. CDR3 sequence reads: CASSYVFGQGFSGLAGNDVLTF. The CDR3 DNA reads TGTGCCAGCAGTTACGTTTTTGGACAGGGCTTTTCGGGACTAGCGGGGAACGACGTCCTGACTTTC.

The rearrangement joins TRBV24-1 to TRBJ2-3, with 7 bases matching TRBD1. V was clipped by 6 bases and J by 5 bases; unmatched bases: 7. This CDR3 contains 14 residues. CDR1 is KGHDR and CDR2 is SFDVKD in the germline V gene. As DNA, the CDR3 is TGTGCCACCAGTAGGGACAGCCTTATAGATACGCAGTATTTT. Its translation is CATSRDSLIDTQYF.

The CDR3 nucleotides are TGTGCCAGCAAGGAGAGACAGGACGGCACTGAAGCTTTCTTT. Amino acids: CASKERQDGTEAFF. The V gene is TRBV6-4, the J gene TRBJ1-1; a weak D match, TRBD1 (6 bases). The CDR3 length is 14 residues. Per germline, CDR1 MRHNA and CDR2 SNTAGT. Trimming pared 7 bases from V and 4 bases from J, leaving 16 bases between.

The CDR3 spells CSVGLNQETQYF. The CDR3 DNA is TGCAGCGTTGGACTAAACCAAGAGACCCAGTACTTC. The chain links TRBV29-1 to TRBJ2-5; maybe TRBD2 (5 bases). Germline CDR1 is SQVTM and CDR2 is ANQGSEA. V was trimmed by 4 bases and J by 0 bases, leaving 6 bases between them. This CDR3 is built from 12 residues.

The chain carries TRBV18 and TRBJ2-7; no firm D call. Germline values: CDR1 KGHSH, CDR2 LQKENI. This CDR3 comprises 14 residues. V lost 0 bases, J lost 2 bases, and 8 bases lay in between. CDR3 protein: CASSPPSLAYEQYF. The CDR3 region has the DNA TGTGCCAGCTCACCACCATCCCTAGCCTACGAGCAGTACTTC.

This chain links TRBV4-1 with TRBJ1-3, with D possibly TRBD1 on 5 matching bases. This CDR3 has 17 amino acids. V dropped 4 bases and J dropped 0 bases, with 16 bases sitting between them. The V gene's germline CDR1 is MGHRA and CDR2 YSYEKL. CDR3 in DNA: TGCGCCAGCAGCCGCCAAGGGGCTTATACCTCTGGAAACACCATATATTTT. It is translated as CASSRQGAYTSGNTIYF.

The V gene is TRBV19, the J gene TRBJ1-3, with D possibly being TRBD1 (6 bases). Germline CDR1 is LNHDA and CDR2 is SQIVND (reference sequence). V lost 5 bases to trimming and J lost 2 bases, with 16 bases between them. The CDR3 extends over 16 amino acids. In nucleotides, the CDR3 is TGTGCCAGTAGTCCTTCAAGACAGGCGGCTGGAAACACCATATATTTT. It encodes CASSPSRQAAGNTIYF.

This rearrangement joins TRBV6-5 to TRBJ2-3, with unresolved D. CDR3 length: 16 amino acids. Trimming stripped 4 bases from V and 4 bases from J, with 18 bases between. CDR1 and CDR2 (germline): MNHEY, SVGAGI. CDR3 sequence: CASSLTRNHPADTQYF. The CDR3 region has the DNA TGTGCCAGCAGTTTAACCAGAAACCACCCCGCAGATACGCAGTATTTT.

The rearrangement links TRBV4-3 to TRBJ1-2; possibly TRBD1 for D (6 bases). The germline V and J ends were trimmed by 1 base and 4 bases, with 16 bases remaining between them. Looked up from germline, CDR1 is LGHNA and CDR2 is YSLEER. The CDR3 contains 16 residues. In DNA form, the CDR3 reads TGCGCCAGCAGCCAAGCAGGGGCTGCTGGCCGCTATGGCTACACCTTC. Its protein is CASSQAGAAGRYGYTF.

The chain links TRBV19 to TRBJ2-4; D might be TRBD2 (5 bases). The CDR3 has 18 residues. V lost 3 bases, J lost 0 bases, and 18 bases lay in between. The germline V gene encodes CDR1 LNHDA and CDR2 SQIVND (reference sequence). CDR3 DNA sequence: TGTGCCAGTAGTATCGCTCCGGGGTCAGTCCAAGCCAAAAACATTCAGTACTTC. This gives the protein CASSIAPGSVQAKNIQYF.

The chain employs TRBV7-8 and TRBJ1-2; D is possibly TRBD1 (6 bases). CDR3 length: 16 amino acids. CDR1 and CDR2 (germline): SGHVS, FQNEAQ. Trimming shortened V by 3 bases and J by 7 bases, and 21 bases separated the two germline ends. The CDR3: CASSFDDGRIGGGYTF. The CDR3, as DNA: TGTGCCAGCAGCTTCGACGATGGGCGGATAGGGGGTGGCTACACCTTC.